These 22 T cell receptor beta chains were sequenced from one sample in a study of cytomegalovirus exposure and HLA in healthy donors. The PCR used 60 Vbeta and 13 Jbeta primers. The data were produced by immunoSEQ multiplex PCR, yet TCRdb's version contains in-frame clones alone and is incomplete. The sample has some 120,000 clones, around 81% seen once. The sample was PBMCs. All receptors derive from a woman aged 25-40 years in good health and CMV-seronegative.

A few counts support this clone. This chain connects TRBV28 to TRBJ2-3, with D perhaps matching TRBD2 (5 bases). The CDR3 extends over 14 amino acids. The V end lost 6 bases, the J end lost 0 bases, and 10 bases lay between the germline ends. The germline gives CDR1 MDHEN, CDR2 SYDVKM. This CDR3 is CASRSSISTDTQYF. In DNA form, the CDR3 reads TGTGCCAGCAGATCTAGCATAAGCACAGATACGCAGTATTTT. Filled out from reference TRBV28 and TRBJ2-3, the complete variable domain reads DVKVTQSSRYLVKRTGEKVFLECVQDMDHENMFWYRQDPGLGLRLIYFSYDVKMKEKGDIPEGYSVSREKKERFSLILESASTNQTSMYLCASRSSISTDTQYFGPGTRLTVL.

This sequence joins TRBV27 and TRBJ2-5; 13 bases fit TRBD2. Germline V lookup: CDR1 MNHEY, CDR2 SMNVEV (reference sequence). This CDR3 spans 16 amino acids. V lost 3 bases and J lost 7; bases outside the gene matches: 8. The CDR3 spells CASSFTSGRAEATQYF. The CDR3 bases are TGTGCCAGCAGTTTTACTAGCGGGAGGGCCGAAGCGACCCAGTACTTC.

The CDR3, as DNA: TGTGCCAGCAGTTTCCTCACGGACTTACGCACAGATACGCAGTATTTT. Translation gives CASSFLTDLRTDTQYF. The chain uses TRBV28 and TRBJ2-3; D may be TRBD2 (5 bases). Germline V gives CDR1 MDHEN, CDR2 SYDVKM. Trimming removed 3 bases from V and 1 base from J, with 14 bases in between. The CDR3 totals 16 residues.

DNA of the CDR3: TGTGCCAGCAACCTAGCGGAGACCGGGGAGCTGTTTTTT. It codes for CASNLAETGELFF. The J gene is TRBJ2-2, the V gene TRBV6-5; TRBD2 aligns across 7 bases. V was pared by 7 bases and J by 5 bases, with 4 bases of the junction left unmatched. From germline, CDR1 is MNHEY and CDR2 SVGAGI. This CDR3 is 13 amino acids long.

The chain recombines TRBV4-1 with TRBJ1-1; D perhaps matches TRBD1 (6 bases). V dropped 6 bases and J dropped 1 base, with 12 bases sitting between them. Germline V gene data show CDR1 as MGHRA and CDR2 as YSYEKL. This CDR3 has 14 residues. CDR3 nucleotide sequence: TGCGCCAGCAGGGGACACCTTAGGAACACTGAAGCTTTCTTT. It specifies CASRGHLRNTEAFF.

This chain connects TRBV5-1 to TRBJ1-5; tentative D call: TRBD1 (5 bases). V was clipped by 4 bases and J by 4 bases, with 12 bases between them. Per the germline V gene, CDR1 is SGHRS and CDR2 is YFSETQ. The CDR3 is 14 residues long. Here the CDR3 reads CASSPTDLNQPQHF. CDR3 DNA: TGCGCCAGCAGCCCGACAGATTTGAATCAGCCCCAGCATTTT.

The chain has TRBV7-9 and TRBJ2-3, with D possibly being TRBD1 (6 bases). The CDR3 is made up of 14 amino acids. The germline gives CDR1 SEHNR, CDR2 FQNEAQ (reference sequence). The V gene lost 6 bases and the J gene lost 2 bases, with 12 bases spanning the gap. CDR3 bases: TGTGCCAGCAGGAACAGGGATTACACAGATACGCAGTATTTT. Protein sequence: CASRNRDYTDTQYF.

The chain joins TRBV7-6 to TRBJ1-6, with 7 positions matching TRBD1. V lost 5 bases, J lost 6 bases, and 16 bases stayed unmatched. The CDR3 totals 18 residues. Germline assignment: CDR1 SGHVS and CDR2 FNYEAQ. CDR3 bases: TGTGCCAGCAGCCTTAAAAGGCAGGGGGTCGGGGGTAATTCACCCCTCCACTTT. Its translation: CASSLKRQGVGGNSPLHF.

This rearrangement joins TRBV7-9 to TRBJ1-1; 9 bases match TRBD1. Per the germline V gene, CDR1 is SEHNR and CDR2 is FQNEAQ (reference sequence). The CDR3 is made up of 16 amino acids. With V trimmed by 0 bases and J by 1 base, 3 bases remained unmatched. CDR3 nucleotide sequence: TGTGCCAGCAGCTTAGCTCCACAGGGGGCGAACACTGAAGCTTTCTTT. Translating it yields CASSLAPQGANTEAFF.

The chain has TRBV28 and TRBJ2-3; 10 bases line up with TRBD2. V lost 4 bases, J lost 3 bases, and 1 base stayed unmatched. The CDR3 has 14 residues. Germline V gene lookup returns CDR1 MDHEN and CDR2 SYDVKM. In DNA, the CDR3 is TGTGCCAGCAGTTCTAGCGGGAGAACAGATACGCAGTATTTT. Its protein product is CASSSSGRTDTQYF.

This clone has a handful of counts. The CDR3 region has the DNA TGTGCCAGCAGCTTACTAGGGGCTGGAAACACCATATATTTT. Amino acids: CASSLLGAGNTIYF. This rearrangement joins TRBV11-2 to TRBJ1-3; possibly TRBD1 for D (5 bases). Germline CDR1 is SGHAT and CDR2 is FQNNGV. The length of the CDR3 is 14 residues. V gave up 2 bases and J gave up 2 bases, with 7 bases separating them.

A word on this clone: Mismatch with germline at one junction end may stem from a read error. The chain is built from TRBV30 and TRBJ2-7; 9 positions match TRBD2. Germline V lookup: CDR1 GTSNPN, CDR2 SVGIG (reference sequence). The CDR3 is 13 residues long. The CDR3 spells CAWATSGSCEQYF. Here the CDR3 DNA reads TGTGCCTGGGCGACTAGCGGCTCCTGCGAGCAGTACTTC.

The V and J genes are TRBV7-9 and TRBJ1-1; maybe TRBD1 (5 bases). Germline lookup yields CDR1 SEHNR and CDR2 FQNEAQ (reference sequence). CDR3 length: 14 amino acids. The V end was cut by 5 bases, the J end by 5 bases, with 15 bases between. CDR3 DNA: TGTGCCAGCAGCCCAGCGCAGGGAGGAACTGAAGCTTTCTTT. It codes for CASSPAQGGTEAFF.

The chain couples TRBV10-3 to TRBJ2-1, with TRBD1 as a possible D gene (6 bases). There are 16 residues in the CDR3. Germline V gene lookup returns CDR1 ENHRY and CDR2 SYGVKD. The V gene lost 3 bases and the J gene lost 7 bases, with 19 bases spanning the gap. In nucleotides, the CDR3 is TGTGCCATCAGTGATAGGAGGACAGTTTTGGGGAATGAGCAGTTCTTC. Its protein is CAISDRRTVLGNEQFF.

The rearrangement uses TRBV11-2 and TRBJ2-3, with D maybe TRBD2 (6 bases). CDR3 length equals 14 residues. The V gene's germline CDR1 is SGHAT and CDR2 FQNNGV. Deletions cut 5 bases from V and 4 bases from J, with 13 bases between. The CDR3, as DNA: TGTGCCAGCAGCCCTCAAGGAGGGGCAGATACGCAGTATTTT. Translation: CASSPQGGADTQYF.

The genes are TRBV7-9 and TRBJ1-3, with a weak D call TRBD1 (6 bases). This CDR3 comprises 14 residues. V was pared by 6 bases and J by 3 bases, with 12 bases between. Per germline, CDR1 SEHNR and CDR2 FQNEAQ (reference sequence). This CDR3 reads CASSSGERGNTIYF. The CDR3 nucleotides read TGTGCCAGCAGTTCAGGGGAGCGTGGAAACACCATATATTTT. The whole variable domain, remainder taken from reference TRBV7-9 and TRBJ1-3, is DTGVSQNPRHKITKRGQNVTFRCDPISEHNRLYWYRQTLGQGPEFLTYFQNEAQLEKSRLLSDRFSAERPKGSFSTLEIQRTEQGDSAMYLCASSSGERGNTIYFGEGSWLTVV.

J is TRBJ2-3 and V is TRBV4-1; D might be TRBD2 (5 bases). The germline V gene has CDR1 MGHRA and CDR2 YSYEKL. CDR3 size: 16 residues. V gave up 4 bases and J gave up 0 bases, with 14 bases separating them. The DNA of the CDR3 is TGCGCCAGCAGCCTGCCCTGGACGGGAAGCACAGATACGCAGTATTTT. This gives the protein CASSLPWTGSTDTQYF.

CDR3 nucleotides: TGTGCCAGCAGCCCGGGGACTAGCGGGTACTACTCCTACGAGCAGTACTTC. Translating it yields CASSPGTSGYYSYEQYF. This chain links TRBV7-2 with TRBJ2-7; 12 nucleotides align to TRBD2. CDR1 is SGHTA, CDR2 FQGNSA, per germline. The length of the CDR3 is 17 residues. Germline trimming cut 5 bases from V and 0 bases from J; bases unmatched to any gene: 8.

The J gene is TRBJ2-1, the V gene TRBV19; TRBD1 agrees at 10 bases. The CDR3 is 16 amino acids. Germline V gives CDR1 LNHDA, CDR2 SQIVND (reference sequence). J lost 3 bases, V lost 4 bases, and 6 bases had no gene match. The CDR3: CASSTLGQGVYNEQFF. The CDR3 bases are TGTGCCAGTAGTACCCTTGGACAGGGGGTCTACAATGAGCAGTTCTTC.

The gene calls are TRBV21-1 and TRBJ2-7; the listed D gene, TRBD2, was not tested against the DNA. TRBV21-1 is a recognized pseudogene. The CDR3 totals 12 residues. The CDR3 region has the DNA TGTGCCAGCAAGCCCGGGGGCTACGAGCAGTACTTC. This gives the protein CASKPGGYEQYF.

This clone showed up just once. The J gene is TRBJ1-2, the V gene TRBV28; D call uncertain. The V gene's germline CDR1 is MDHEN and CDR2 SYDVKM. The CDR3 totals 14 residues. Trimming removed 3 bases from V and 4 bases from J, with 12 bases in between. The DNA of the CDR3 is TGTGCCAGCAGTTTCGCGGGTTCAAGCTATGGCTACACCTTC. Its protein product is CASSFAGSSYGYTF.

The chain joins TRBV11-2 to TRBJ2-1; possibly TRBD1 for D (6 bases). V dropped 0 bases and J dropped 12 bases, with 15 bases sitting between them. The CDR3 extends over 14 amino acids. Germline-derived CDR1 and CDR2 are SGHAT and FQNNGV. CDR3 coding DNA: TGTGCCAGCAGCTTAGACCGGACAGCCCGGGGGCAGTTCTTC. Encoded protein: CASSLDRTARGQFF.